This T cell receptor beta chain was recorded in a study of long-term antiretroviral therapy in people with HIV. Study findings and constraints: Therapy changes, viral resistance and ART adherence were not documented in the available data.

Per donor, at least one pre-ART and at least two post-ART PBMC samples were obtained. Cryopreserved PBMC, at about 0.95-10 million per sample, were present before DNA extraction. A note on this clone: What it binds is unknown.

The CDR3 loop spans 13 amino acids. Between the trimmed V and J ends, which lost 5 bases and 1 base, there was a span of 9 bases. CDR1 SGHRS and CDR2 YFSETQ come from the germline V gene. Version v3.0 of the immunoSEQ assay ran at survey level. Assay: immunoSEQ multiplex PCR; the TCRdb copy retains only in-frame clones and omits some. Here the sample spans 15,000 to 20,000 clones, roughly 83% being singletons. This sequence originates from a man aged 18 to 29 with HIV. The genes are TRBV5-1 and TRBJ1-2; D ambiguous. The material sequenced was unsorted PBMCs, taken 0.9 years after starting antiretroviral therapy. CDR3 nucleotides: TGCGCCAGCAGTTCCGGGTTTAACTATGGCTACACCTTC. It translates to CASSSGFNYGYTF. Filled out from reference TRBV5-1 and TRBJ1-2, the complete variable domain reads KAGVTQTPRYLIKTRGQQVTLSCSPISGHRSVSWYQQTPGQGLQFLFEYFSETQRNKGNFPGRFSGRQFSNSRSEMNVSTLELGDSALYLCASSSGFNYGYTFGSGTRLTVV.